One and the same sample provided the 16 T cell receptor beta chains below, sequenced in a study of shared clonotypes between healthy human individuals. TCRdb's table, derived via immunoSEQ multiplex PCR, lists solely in-frame clones and lacks some. The data show over a million clones, with approximately 72% seen just once and approximately 1.5% held by the top ten. The sample consisted of memory CD4+ T cells sorted from blood. Regarding subset: CD45RA-negative fraction. All receptors derive from a man younger than 30 in good health.

This chain joins TRBV4-1 and TRBJ2-5; D is perhaps TRBD1 (7 bases). Trimming stripped 4 bases from V and 5 bases from J, with 20 bases between. Germline assignment: CDR1 MGHRA and CDR2 YSYEKL. The CDR3 loop spans 16 amino acids. The CDR3 spells CASSPDRESLAETQYF. Here the CDR3 DNA reads TGCGCCAGCAGCCCAGACAGGGAAAGTCTAGCGGAGACCCAGTACTTC.

The chain recombines TRBV19 with TRBJ2-6, with a tentative D call TRBD1 (6 bases). The ends were cut back, 4 bases at V and 0 bases at J, with 13 bases in the middle. CDR1 and CDR2 (germline): LNHDA, SQIVND (reference sequence). The CDR3 has 17 residues. CDR3 coding DNA: TGTGCCAGTAGTACCTTCAGGGGTCCCTCTGGGGCCAACGTCCTGACTTTC. Its translation is CASSTFRGPSGANVLTF.

The rearrangement joins TRBV7-2 to TRBJ2-3; D ambiguous. The length of the CDR3 is 12 residues. Germline assignment: CDR1 SGHTA and CDR2 FQGNSA. The ends were cut back, 5 bases at V and 5 bases at J, with 8 bases in the middle. DNA of the CDR3: TGTGCCAGCAGCCCTACGGGAGATACGCAGTATTTT. It codes for CASSPTGDTQYF.

This clone was found many times. This chain uses TRBV2 with TRBJ1-1; D is undetermined. The CDR3 runs to 12 residues. Trimming pared 1 base from V and 10 bases from J, leaving 10 bases between. Germline assignment: CDR1 SNHLY and CDR2 FYNNEI. The CDR3 sequence is CASSEGPSRAFF. CDR3 DNA sequence: TGTGCCAGCAGTGAAGGACCCTCGAGAGCTTTCTTT.

This sequence joins TRBV5-6 and TRBJ1-2; D call uncertain. This CDR3 region has 12 residues. Germline V lookup: CDR1 SGHDT, CDR2 YYEEEE. The V end was cut by 4 bases, the J end by 5 bases, with 9 bases between. The CDR3 sequence: CASSTVVYGYTF. The CDR3 DNA reads as TGTGCCAGCAGCACGGTTGTGTATGGCTACACCTTC.

This chain joins TRBV19 and TRBJ1-1, with TRBD1 matching 7 bases. CDR3 length: 14 amino acids. The V segment lost 4 bases and the J segment 4 bases; nucleotides outside the gene matches: 6. Germline values: CDR1 LNHDA, CDR2 SQIVND (reference sequence). The CDR3 bases are TGTGCCAGTAGTACCGAACAGGGGCCCACTGAAGCTTTCTTT. Amino acids: CASSTEQGPTEAFF.

Regarding this clone: The same CDR3 is also encoded by other DNA sequences in this sample. The chain couples TRBV6-6 to TRBJ2-1; D gene unclear. This CDR3 spans 12 amino acids. CDR1 MNHNY and CDR2 SVGAGI come from the germline V gene (reference sequence). V dropped 9 bases and J dropped 0 bases, with 6 bases sitting between them. CDR3 DNA sequence: TGTGCCAGTCGGACCTCCTACAATGAGCAGTTCTTC. Translation: CASRTSYNEQFF.

J is TRBJ2-3 and V is TRBV30, with D possibly being TRBD1 (8 bases). V shed 4 bases and J shed 5 bases, with 19 bases lying between them. Looked up from germline, CDR1 is GTSNPN and CDR2 is SVGIG (reference sequence). The CDR3 totals 15 residues. The CDR3 coding sequence is TGTGCCTGGAAGGGGGGGCAGGGGGCAAAAGATACGCAGTATTTT. As protein: CAWKGGQGAKDTQYF.

The rearrangement joins TRBV9 to TRBJ2-1; 12 nucleotides align to TRBD2. The J segment lost 7 bases and the V segment lost 0 bases, leaving 11 bases of the junction unmatched. The CDR3 length is 18 residues. Per germline, CDR1 SGDLS and CDR2 YYNGEE. The CDR3 DNA is TGTGCCAGCAGCGTAGCTCCGGCTAGCGGGGGGGCGCTGAATGAGCAGTTCTTC. Translation gives CASSVAPASGGALNEQFF.

This clone was seen more than once but under ten times. The chain combines TRBV2 with TRBJ2-2; D perhaps matches TRBD2 (5 bases). This CDR3 has 12 amino acids. Trimming took 10 bases from V and 2 from J, leaving 8 bases between them. Germline CDR1 SNHLY, CDR2 FYNNEI. The CDR3 protein is CATSGNTGELFF. The CDR3 DNA sequence: TGTGCCACCAGCGGTAACACCGGGGAGCTGTTTTTT.

The CDR3 DNA reads TGTGCCAGCAGTTCCACGTCCCCAGGGGGAGGGCAGCCCCAGCATTTT. It yields the protein CASSSTSPGGGQPQHF. The chain employs TRBV6-6 and TRBJ1-5; 7 positions agree with TRBD1. V was pared by 4 bases and J by 7 bases, with 13 bases of the junction left unmatched. Germline lookup yields CDR1 MNHNY and CDR2 SVGAGI (reference sequence). The CDR3 runs 16 residues.

V and J are TRBV14 and TRBJ2-5; tentative D call: TRBD2 (5 bases). The CDR3 length is 13 residues. V shed 0 bases and J shed 8 bases, with 10 bases lying between them. Germline V gives CDR1 SGHDN, CDR2 FVKESK. The CDR3 coding sequence is TGTGCCAGCAGCCAAGATCGGGGTCAAACCCAGTACTTC. Amino acids: CASSQDRGQTQYF.

The chain links TRBV5-1 to TRBJ1-4, with TRBD1 matching 9 bases. CDR3 length equals 14 residues. Germline trimming cut 4 bases from V and 8 bases from J; bases unmatched to any gene: 6. The V gene's germline CDR1 is SGHRS and CDR2 YFSETQ. This chain's CDR3 is CASSGTGLGEKLFF. CDR3 nucleotide sequence: TGCGCCAGCAGCGGGACAGGGTTGGGCGAAAAACTGTTTTTT.

The rearrangement uses TRBV7-9 and TRBJ2-2; D may be TRBD1 (5 bases). V dropped 2 bases and J dropped 1 base, with 8 bases sitting between them. This CDR3 has 15 residues. CDR1 and CDR2 (germline): SEHNR, FQNEAQ (reference sequence). The CDR3 nucleotides are TGTGCCAGCAGCTTATTTCAGGGGAACACCGGGGAGCTGTTTTTT. Translating it yields CASSLFQGNTGELFF.

V gene TRBV6-1 combines with J gene TRBJ1-1; D ambiguous. V shed 2 bases and J shed 6 bases, with 13 bases lying between them. Germline CDR1 reads MNHNS; CDR2 reads SASEGT. This CDR3 has 14 amino acids. The CDR3 region is CASSELNPGSEAFF. CDR3 DNA sequence: TGTGCCAGCAGTGAATTAAATCCAGGCTCTGAAGCTTTCTTT.

V is TRBV27 and J is TRBJ2-7; D is uncertain. This CDR3 is 14 amino acids long. Trimming removed 6 bases at V and 0 bases at J, with 12 bases between. Germline CDR1 and CDR2: MNHEY and SMNVEV (reference sequence). The CDR3 spells CASSSRISSYEQYF. DNA for the CDR3: TGTGCCAGCAGCAGCAGGATAAGCTCCTACGAGCAGTACTTC.